This is a list of T cell receptor beta chains from one sample in a study of T cell responses to AZD1222 COVID-19 vaccine. The data were produced by immunoSEQ multiplex PCR, yet TCRdb's version contains in-frame clones alone and is incomplete. This table has about 170,000 clones, about nine tenths appearing once. The source material was peripheral blood, sampled on day 0 of AZD1222 vaccination. The receptor source for this set is an adult in good health. The conserved cysteine and the conserved F or W are not part of the CDR3 here. D genes are given only for firm matches.

cdr3_aa	j_call	d_call	v_call
ATEGGFNTGELF	TRBJ2-2	.	TRBV15
ASPPRGGTLSYEQY	TRBJ2-7	TRBD2	TRBV18
ASSPGDRVQETQY	TRBJ2-5	TRBD1	TRBV18
ASSPQDRAGGEQY	TRBJ2-7	TRBD1	TRBV18
ASSLTQANYGYT	TRBJ1-2	.	TRBV7-9
ASSLQTGRGTDTQY	TRBJ2-3	.	TRBV4-3
ASSAGGSSYNEQF	TRBJ2-1	TRBD2	TRBV6-2/TRBV6-3
ASSPTRTGDTEAF	TRBJ1-1	TRBD1	TRBV18
ASTLKTGAGGPATQY	TRBJ2-3	TRBD2	TRBV7-9
ASSQERGHRSYEQY	TRBJ2-7	.	TRBV4-2
ASSIATGEAF	TRBJ1-1	TRBD1	TRBV19
ASSVELLGGTDTQY	TRBJ2-3	.	TRBV9
ASSPTQGTGTYEQY	TRBJ2-7	TRBD1	TRBV25-1
ASSIPDPVLAGRETQY	TRBJ2-5	.	TRBV19
ASRDRHYEQY	TRBJ2-7	.	TRBV6-5
ASSQAAGEYNSPLH	TRBJ1-6	.	TRBV4-3
ASSQLGARGAYNEQF	TRBJ2-1	TRBD2	TRBV3-1/TRBV3-2
ASRTRTQYATDTQY	TRBJ2-3	.	TRBV2
ASSRGTGGRETQY	TRBJ2-5	TRBD1	TRBV4-3
ASRTRTSGAYEQY	TRBJ2-7	TRBD2	TRBV19
ASTSGPRHPSQY	TRBJ2-3	.	TRBV5-4
ASSRTGTNGEAF	TRBJ1-1	.	TRBV11-2
ASSPRGQGARKETQY	TRBJ2-5	TRBD1	TRBV7-3
ASSEGREQY	TRBJ2-7	.	TRBV19
ASSGHTDSGNTIY	TRBJ1-3	.	TRBV21-1
ASSEYRDPRPDTQY	TRBJ2-3	.	TRBV6-1
ASSITGTGAYGYT	TRBJ1-2	TRBD1	TRBV19
ASSLWAGDEGGYT	TRBJ1-2	.	TRBV27
ASSLGTDYGYT	TRBJ1-2	.	TRBV5-4